Included here is one TCR beta chain sequence, with context. Its antigen is undetermined. RNA extraction was followed by reverse transcription into cDNA, which acted as the sequencing template. Libraries were prepared by immunoSEQ multiplex PCR; TCRdb keeps only in-frame clonotypes and omits some of them. The sample gives 95,000 to 120,000 clones, over 55% of which show up once; 23% is in the top ten. This entry is derived from a study of CD8+ T cells in alopecia areata. From alopecia areata patients, lesional scalp punch biopsies and peripheral blood were collected. General study results and limits: Shared TCR sequences were less clear between patients than in mice, possibly partly from HLA diversity. Researchers report lesional scalp, most notably alopecia totalis/universalis, outstripped normal scalp in clonality.

Between the trimmed V and J ends, which lost 6 bases and 6 bases, there was a span of 14 bases. Germline CDR1 is MNHEY and CDR2 is SVGAGI. The CDR3 covers 13 residues. This TCR was recovered from a human donor with alopecia areata. This chain joins TRBV6-5 and TRBJ1-1, with D uncertain. The specimen sequenced was NKG2D-low CD8+ T cells sorted from blood. CDR3 coding DNA: TGTGCCAGCAGGGCCGGCGGGCTAGCTGAAGCTTTCTTT. Translated: CASRAGGLAEAFF.